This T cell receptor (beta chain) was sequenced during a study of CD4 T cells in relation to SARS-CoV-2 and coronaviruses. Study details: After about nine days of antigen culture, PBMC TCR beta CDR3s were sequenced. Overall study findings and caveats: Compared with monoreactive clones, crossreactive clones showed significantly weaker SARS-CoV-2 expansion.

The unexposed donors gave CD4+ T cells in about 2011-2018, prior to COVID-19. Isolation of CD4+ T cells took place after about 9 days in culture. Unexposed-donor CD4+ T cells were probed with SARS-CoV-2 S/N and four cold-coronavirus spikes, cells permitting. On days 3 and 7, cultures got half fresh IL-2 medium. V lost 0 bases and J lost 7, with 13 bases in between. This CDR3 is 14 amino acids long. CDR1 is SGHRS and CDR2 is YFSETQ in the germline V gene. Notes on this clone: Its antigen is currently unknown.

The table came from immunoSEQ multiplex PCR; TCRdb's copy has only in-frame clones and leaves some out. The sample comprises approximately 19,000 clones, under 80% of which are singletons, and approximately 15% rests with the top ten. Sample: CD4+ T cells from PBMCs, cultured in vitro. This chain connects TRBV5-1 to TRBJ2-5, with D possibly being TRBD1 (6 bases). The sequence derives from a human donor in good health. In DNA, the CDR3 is TGCGCCAGCAGCTTGGCGGCGGAAGGGGGGACCCAGTACTTC. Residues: CASSLAAEGGTQYF.